This record covers a single T cell receptor beta chain. Its matching antigen is unknown. The CDR3 has 12 amino acids. V was pared by 7 bases and J by 0 bases, with 6 bases between. Germline V CDR1 and CDR2: KGHSH, LQKENI. The data belong to a study of cytomegalovirus exposure and HLA in healthy donors. Amplification used 60 Vbeta primers and 13 Jbeta primers. Sequenced by immunoSEQ multiplex PCR; TCRdb stores in-frame clones only, minus some. The table has about 190,000 clones, roughly four fifths seen once; the top ten hold 0.7% to 0.95%. Regarding the study as a whole: TCR beta chains numbering some 160 were designated cytomegalovirus-associated.

The sequence was obtained from a woman aged 18-29 years in good health and CMV-seronegative. The chain combines TRBV18 with TRBJ2-5; D uncertain. Sequenced material: PBMCs. CDR3 residues: CASFRYQETQYF. In DNA, the CDR3 is TGTGCCAGCTTCAGGTACCAAGAGACCCAGTACTTC.